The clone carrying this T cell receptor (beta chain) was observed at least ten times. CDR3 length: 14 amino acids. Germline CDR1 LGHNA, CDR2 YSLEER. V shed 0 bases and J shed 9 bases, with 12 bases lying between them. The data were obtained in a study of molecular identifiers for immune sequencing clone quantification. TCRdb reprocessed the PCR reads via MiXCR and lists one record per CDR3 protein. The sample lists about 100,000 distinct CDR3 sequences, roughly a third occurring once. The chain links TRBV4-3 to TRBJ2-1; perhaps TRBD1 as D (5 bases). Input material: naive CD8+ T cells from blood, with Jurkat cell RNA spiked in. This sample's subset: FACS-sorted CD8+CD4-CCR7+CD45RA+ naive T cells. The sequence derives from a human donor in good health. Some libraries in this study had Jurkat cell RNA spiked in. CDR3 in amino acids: CASSQDGVRGEQFF. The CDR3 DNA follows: TGCGCCAGCAGCCAAGATGGAGTAAGGGGTGAGCAGTTCTTC.